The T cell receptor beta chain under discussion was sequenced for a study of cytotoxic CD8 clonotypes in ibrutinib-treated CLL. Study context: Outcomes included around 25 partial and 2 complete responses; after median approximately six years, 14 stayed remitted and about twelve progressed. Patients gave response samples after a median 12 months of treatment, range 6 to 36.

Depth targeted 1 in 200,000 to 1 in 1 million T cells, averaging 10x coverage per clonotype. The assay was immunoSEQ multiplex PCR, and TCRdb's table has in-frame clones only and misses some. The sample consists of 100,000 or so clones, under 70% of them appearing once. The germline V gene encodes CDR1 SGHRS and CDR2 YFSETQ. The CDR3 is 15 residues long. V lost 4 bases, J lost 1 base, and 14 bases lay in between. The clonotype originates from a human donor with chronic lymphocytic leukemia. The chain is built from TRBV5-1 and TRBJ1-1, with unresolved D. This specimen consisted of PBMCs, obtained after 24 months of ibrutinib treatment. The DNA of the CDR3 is TGCGCCAGCAGCAACGACCCGGGAAGGAACACTGAAGCTTTCTTT. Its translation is CASSNDPGRNTEAFF.